This TCR beta chain is from a study of T cells after posttransplantation cyclophosphamide. Broader study findings: TRB overlap between skin or GI tissue T cells and blood was limited. Later blood repertoires were often dominated by clones from the donor CD8+ memory compartment.

Germline trimming cut 1 base from V and 6 bases from J; bases unmatched to any gene: 3. CDR1 MNHEY and CDR2 SVGAGI come from the germline V gene. There are 15 residues in the CDR3. Here immunoSEQ multiplex PCR was the method, and the copy in TCRdb shows in-frame clones only, minus some. In the table there are about 10,000 clones, roughly 96% of which are singletons. Regarding this clone: Its antigen is currently unknown.

The sequenced material came from naive CD8+ T cells sorted from PBMCs. The chain has TRBV6-5 and TRBJ2-2; 9 nucleotides match TRBD2. This TCR was recovered from a man aged 25-40 years in good health and a related stem cell transplant donor. The CDR3 loop reads CASSYLRGGPGELFF. The CDR3 nucleotides read TGTGCCAGCAGTTACTTGCGGGGGGGCCCCGGGGAGCTGTTTTTT.